This TCR beta chain derives from a study of blood T cells in healthy people across ages. Healthy Caucasians from Russia aged about 6 to 100 served as donors. Then a second PCR, running about 6 to 11 cycles, was carried out with a sample-barcoded 5' primer and a J-beta primer mix. TCRdb re-called the 5' RACE reads through MiXCR, storing one row per CDR3 protein. Of about 400,000 distinct CDR3 sequences in the sample, about 49% are singletons; the top ten hold under 65%. The sequencing input was blood. The receptor was isolated from a man between 60 and 75 years old in good health.

The CDR3 here is CASSPGGDHEQYF. The CDR3 region has the DNA TGTGCCAGCAGCCCCGGGGGGGACCACGAGCAGTACTTC. V gene TRBV28 combines with J gene TRBJ2-7; 8 bases agree with TRBD2. This CDR3 spans 13 amino acids. The germline V gene has CDR1 MDHEN and CDR2 SYDVKM. The J segment lost 5 bases and the V segment lost 6 bases, leaving 6 bases of the junction unmatched.